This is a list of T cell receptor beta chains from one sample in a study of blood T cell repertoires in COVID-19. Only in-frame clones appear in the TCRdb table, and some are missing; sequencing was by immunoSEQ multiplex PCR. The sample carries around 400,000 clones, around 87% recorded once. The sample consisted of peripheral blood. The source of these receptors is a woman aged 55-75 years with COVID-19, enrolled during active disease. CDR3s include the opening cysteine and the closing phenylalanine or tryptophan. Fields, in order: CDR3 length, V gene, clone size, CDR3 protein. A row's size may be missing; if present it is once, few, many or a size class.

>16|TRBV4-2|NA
CASSLRGILELDEQFF
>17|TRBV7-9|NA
CASSLGTSGGAVETQYF
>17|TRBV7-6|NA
CASSLSSTGTGPYEQYF
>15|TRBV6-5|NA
CASSLRGLSTDTQYF
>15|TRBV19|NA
CASSLGIAAYQPQHF
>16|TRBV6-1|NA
CASSEGTRPFLDGYTF
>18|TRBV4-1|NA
CASSQDRSDGGFRETQYF
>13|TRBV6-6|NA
CASSYPSGGEAFF
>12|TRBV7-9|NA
CASGLETGELFF
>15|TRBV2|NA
CASSEALGGFYGYTF
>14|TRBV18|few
CASSPPYRTYEQYF
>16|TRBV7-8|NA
CASSPKGGLPNQPQHF
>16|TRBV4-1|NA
CASSQARRDSGNTIYF
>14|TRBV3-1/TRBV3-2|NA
CASSPRTSVTEAFF
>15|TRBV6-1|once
CASSEAQGNAYGYTF
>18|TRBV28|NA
CASSPMVTRGVSNTEAFF
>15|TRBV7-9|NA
CASSRGQGSNQPQHF
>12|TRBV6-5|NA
CASRSQGYWQYF
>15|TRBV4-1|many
CASSQEDTSHQPQHF
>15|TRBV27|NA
CASVGAYGRNTEAFF
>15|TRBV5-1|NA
CASSLKTGMAETQYF
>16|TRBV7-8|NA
CASSPPLTTTNEKLFF
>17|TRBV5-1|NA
CASSHKTSGGLTGELFF
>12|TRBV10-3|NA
CAISETGRGAFF
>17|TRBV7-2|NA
CASSATRGQGATYGYTF